The next 29 T cell receptor beta chains were all read from a single sample in a study of T cell responses to AZD1222 COVID-19 vaccine. Sequenced by immunoSEQ multiplex PCR; TCRdb stores in-frame clones only, minus some. Of a few hundred thousand clones in the sample, approximately 95% were seen once. The material was peripheral blood, obtained on day 0 of AZD1222 vaccination. Receptors originate from an adult in good health.

The rearrangement links TRBV19 to TRBJ1-6, with D perhaps TRBD1 (6 bases). CDR1 LNHDA and CDR2 SQIVND come from the germline V gene (reference sequence). This CDR3 region has 15 residues. The V end lost 2 bases, the J end lost 7 bases, and 12 bases lay between the germline ends. The chain's CDR3 is CASSISGGFNSPLHF. The CDR3 DNA reads as TGTGCCAGTAGTATATCGGGGGGCTTCAATTCACCCCTCCACTTT.

This clone is a singleton in its sample. This chain joins TRBV6-5 and TRBJ2-1; the D gene is possibly TRBD2 (7 bases). CDR1 is MNHEY and CDR2 is SVGAGI in the germline V gene. This CDR3 is 15 amino acids long. Trimming took off 6 bases at V and 6 bases at J, with 18 bases between the two ends. CDR3 coding DNA: TGTGCCAGCAGGCCGCGGGGGCCCCGGGGCAATGAGCAGTTCTTC. Encoded protein: CASRPRGPRGNEQFF.

The V and J genes are TRBV2 and TRBJ2-2, with 10 bases lining up with TRBD2. V shed 6 bases, J shed 6 bases, and the junction held 7 bases outside the gene matches. The CDR3 is 15 amino acids. CDR1 is SNHLY, CDR2 FYNNEI, per germline. DNA for the CDR3: TGTGCCAGCAGCGCTAGCGGGGGTATAGCCGGGGAGCTGTTTTTT. This gives the protein CASSASGGIAGELFF.

The chain links TRBV7-3 to TRBJ1-2; D possibly corresponds to TRBD1 (5 bases). This CDR3 region has 14 residues. Germline V CDR1 and CDR2: SGHTA, FQGTGA. V gave up 5 bases and J gave up 2 bases, with 12 bases separating them. CDR3 DNA sequence: TGTGCCAGCAGCCCCAGGGATATCAACTATGGCTACACCTTC. It is translated as CASSPRDINYGYTF.

Concerning this clone itself: The sample carries other DNA sequences with the same CDR3. The V call is TRBV29-1, the J call TRBJ1-1, with D unclear. CDR3 size: 12 residues. CDR1 and CDR2 from the germline V gene are SQVTM and ANQGSEA. Trimming took off 4 bases at V and 1 base at J, with 7 bases between the two ends. The CDR3 is CSVGRANTEAFF. The CDR3 DNA is TGCAGCGTTGGTCGGGCGAACACTGAAGCTTTCTTT.

This chain connects TRBV6-5 to TRBJ1-5; D is perhaps TRBD1 (5 bases). There are 13 residues in the CDR3. Germline assignment: CDR1 MNHEY and CDR2 SVGAGI. The V gene lost 7 bases and the J gene lost 3 bases, with 10 bases spanning the gap. The CDR3 region is CASTKQDNQPQHF. CDR3 in DNA: TGTGCCAGCACTAAACAGGACAATCAGCCCCAGCATTTT.

The rearrangement joins TRBV19 to TRBJ2-7; maybe TRBD2 (5 bases). The CDR3 is 13 residues long. Germline assignment: CDR1 LNHDA and CDR2 SQIVND (reference sequence). Trimming took 7 bases from V and 2 from J, leaving 12 bases between them. The CDR3 DNA reads TGTGCCAGTAAGGAGGACGGAGCCTACGAGCAGTACTTC. Amino acid sequence: CASKEDGAYEQYF.

The V and J genes are TRBV4-1 and TRBJ1-3, with D tentatively TRBD1 (5 bases). The germline gives CDR1 MGHRA, CDR2 YSYEKL. The CDR3 covers 18 residues. The V gene lost 1 base and the J gene lost 3 bases, with 19 bases spanning the gap. Here the CDR3 DNA reads TGCGCCAGCAGCCAAGGCGCAAAGGGGTCTCTGCATGGAAACACCATATATTTT. Protein: CASSQGAKGSLHGNTIYF.

The chain recombines TRBV5-1 with TRBJ1-6, with 7 bases aligning to TRBD1. The trim removed 5 bases at V and 2 bases at J, leaving 7 bases unmatched. Germline V gene data show CDR1 as SGHRS and CDR2 as YFSETQ. The CDR3 runs 16 residues. CDR3 sequence: CASSSGGTAYNSPLHF. The DNA of the CDR3 is TGCGCCAGCAGTTCAGGGGGAACCGCCTATAATTCACCCCTCCACTTT.

This chain connects TRBV19 to TRBJ1-4; D is perhaps TRBD1 (6 bases). Germline V gives CDR1 LNHDA, CDR2 SQIVND (reference sequence). With 4 bases removed from V and 7 bases from J, the gap between germline ends came to 10 bases. This CDR3 has 13 amino acids. The CDR3 DNA sequence: TGTGCCAGTAGTACCTGGACAGCTGAAAAACTGTTTTTT. Its protein is CASSTWTAEKLFF.

V gene TRBV6-5 combines with J gene TRBJ2-7; 8 bases are a match to TRBD1. The CDR3 is made up of 14 amino acids. Germline values: CDR1 MNHEY, CDR2 SVGAGI. With 6 bases clipped from V and 2 bases from J, the junction kept 6 bases outside the gene matches. CDR3 in amino acids: CASRNSQGAYEQYF. CDR3 in DNA: TGTGCCAGCAGGAACTCACAGGGGGCCTACGAGCAGTACTTC.

J is TRBJ1-6 and V is TRBV6-6; D not resolved. Germline CDR1 is MNHNY and CDR2 is SVGAGI (reference sequence). V was cut by 4 bases and J by 8 bases, with 15 bases left in between. The length of the CDR3 is 15 residues. As DNA, the CDR3 is TGTGCCAGCAGTTCCGGAGACTCCGGCTATTCACCCCTCCACTTT. It codes for CASSSGDSGYSPLHF.

The CDR3 nucleotides are TGTGCCAGCAGCTTAGGGTGGCGAGGATCCTACAATGAGCAGTTCTTC. It translates to CASSLGWRGSYNEQFF. J is TRBJ2-1 and V is TRBV7-9, with D unresolved. This CDR3 has 16 residues. CDR1 and CDR2 from the germline V gene are SEHNR and FQNEAQ (reference sequence). Trimming removed 1 base from V and 1 base from J, with 11 bases in between.

This clone was seen more than once but under ten times. This sequence joins TRBV19 and TRBJ1-5; no clear D gene. V was trimmed by 3 bases and J by 6 bases, leaving 15 bases between them. The CDR3 length is 15 residues. Per the germline V gene, CDR1 is LNHDA and CDR2 is SQIVND (reference sequence). The CDR3 DNA sequence: TGTGCCAGTAGTATTTCCCTCGGGGTGGGTCAGCCCCAGCATTTT. It is translated as CASSISLGVGQPQHF.

This clone was seen just once. CDR3 region: CASSNSGPGEQFF. The CDR3 DNA is TGTGCCAGCAGCAACTCCGGGCCCGGGGAGCAGTTCTTC. The V call is TRBV7-3, the J call TRBJ2-1; D is unclear. CDR1 is SGHTA, CDR2 FQGTGA, per germline. This CDR3 region has 13 residues. V dropped 5 bases and J dropped 10 bases, with 15 bases sitting between them.

The count of this clone is one. The J gene is TRBJ2-7, the V gene TRBV15, with D maybe TRBD2 (6 bases). Germline assignment: CDR1 LNHNV and CDR2 YYDKDF (reference sequence). There are 15 residues in the CDR3. V was cut by 4 bases and J by 0 bases, with 13 bases left in between. CDR3 amino acids: CATSTPLRGSYEQYF. The CDR3 DNA reads as TGTGCCACCAGCACCCCCCTGCGGGGCTCCTACGAGCAGTACTTC.

The V and J genes are TRBV2 and TRBJ2-3, with D perhaps matching TRBD2 (5 bases). V lost 8 bases and J 2 bases, leaving 17 bases between the germline ends. CDR1 SNHLY and CDR2 FYNNEI come from the germline V gene. The CDR3 is made up of 15 amino acids. The CDR3 here is CASCTRSRDTDTQYF. The CDR3 DNA reads as TGTGCCAGCTGCACGCGGTCTCGGGACACAGATACGCAGTATTTT. The entire variable domain, with the rest obtained from reference TRBV2 and TRBJ2-3, is as follows: EPEVTQTPSHQVTQMGQEVILRCVPISNHLYFYWYRQILGQKVEFLVSFYNNEISEKSEIFDDQFSVERPDGSNFTLKIRSTKLEDSAMYFCASCTRSRDTDTQYFGPGTRLTVL.

V usage is TRBV2 and J usage is TRBJ1-2, with TRBD1 identical over 8 bases. The CDR3 contains 12 residues. The J segment lost 8 bases and the V segment lost 5 bases, leaving 4 bases of the junction unmatched. Germline V gene lookup returns CDR1 SNHLY and CDR2 FYNNEI. The DNA of the CDR3 is TGTGCCAGCAGTCAAACAGGGGGAGGCTACACCTTC. Translated: CASSQTGGGYTF. Full variable domain (rest looked up from reference TRBV2 and TRBJ1-2): EPEVTQTPSHQVTQMGQEVILRCVPISNHLYFYWYRQILGQKVEFLVSFYNNEISEKSEIFDDQFSVERPDGSNFTLKIRSTKLEDSAMYFCASSQTGGGYTFGSGTRLTVV.

This rearrangement joins TRBV10-3 to TRBJ1-4; D is unclear. Trimming left V 10 bases short and J 8 bases short, with 20 bases between. CDR1 is ENHRY, CDR2 SYGVKD, per germline. The CDR3 runs to 14 residues. This CDR3 reads CATTDSGAQEKLFF. DNA of the CDR3: TGTGCCACCACCGACTCGGGCGCGCAGGAAAAACTGTTTTTT.

This sequence joins TRBV5-1 and TRBJ2-7; D possibly uses TRBD1 or TRBD2 (5 bases each). The length of the CDR3 is 14 residues. Trimming took off 5 bases at V and 3 bases at J, with 15 bases between the two ends. In germline, CDR1 is SGHRS, CDR2 YFSETQ. CDR3 region: CASRPGTSLYEQYF. The CDR3 bases are TGCGCCAGCAGGCCCGGGACCTCACTCTACGAGCAGTACTTC.

This clone occurred a few times. V usage is TRBV2 and J usage is TRBJ2-1; D is uncertain. Germline-derived CDR1 and CDR2 are SNHLY and FYNNEI. The V and J ends lost 8 bases and 0 bases respectively, with 5 bases between them. This CDR3 has 12 amino acids. CDR3 nucleotide sequence: TGTGCCAGCGGGGACTCCTACAATGAGCAGTTCTTC. This encodes CASGDSYNEQFF.

This clone was detected only once. The J gene is TRBJ1-3, the V gene TRBV10-3; D not certain. The CDR3 sequence is 15 residues long. Germline V gene sequence: CDR1 ENHRY, CDR2 SYGVKD. V dropped 5 bases and J dropped 0 bases, with 11 bases sitting between them. Here the CDR3 DNA reads TGTGCCATCAGTCCCGGACGGAGCTCTGGAAACACCATATATTTT. Translating it yields CAISPGRSSGNTIYF.

V is TRBV7-9 and J is TRBJ1-2; D not certain. CDR1 is SEHNR, CDR2 FQNEAQ, per germline (reference sequence). This CDR3 contains 12 residues. Deletions cut 0 bases from V and 8 bases from J, with 7 bases between. The CDR3 region is CASSLAGPGYTF. CDR3 nucleotide sequence: TGTGCCAGCAGCTTAGCCGGACCCGGCTACACCTTC.

The rearrangement links TRBV3-1 (or the pseudogene TRBV3-2) to TRBJ1-2; 8 bases align to TRBD1. Germline V gene data show CDR1 as LGHDT and CDR2 as YNNKEL (reference sequence). The CDR3 runs to 14 residues. With V trimmed by 1 base and J by 8 bases, 6 bases remained unmatched. CDR3 bases: TGTGCCAGCAGCCAAGCGGCAGGGGGCCAGGGCTACACCTTC. It yields the protein CASSQAAGGQGYTF.

The rearrangement links TRBV5-1 to TRBJ1-6; D remains unclear. This CDR3 comprises 14 residues. Germline lookup yields CDR1 SGHRS and CDR2 YFSETQ. Trimming removed 3 bases from V and 7 bases from J, with 11 bases in between. CDR3 DNA sequence: TGCGCCAGCAGCTACGACGGAACCAATTCACCCCTCCACTTT. It is translated as CASSYDGTNSPLHF.

V gene TRBV4-2 combines with J gene TRBJ1-2, with D perhaps matching TRBD1 (6 bases). V lost 0 bases to trimming and J lost 4 bases, with 15 bases between them. From germline, CDR1 is LGHNA and CDR2 YNFKEQ. This CDR3 has 16 amino acids. The CDR3 nucleotides are TGTGCCAGCAGCCAAGACAGCGGGCGGGGGGCCTATGGCTACACCTTC. It yields the protein CASSQDSGRGAYGYTF.

This clone was found many times. At the DNA level, this CDR3 is encoded by other sequences in the same sample as well. This sequence joins TRBV11-2 and TRBJ1-1, with a possible D match to TRBD1 (5 bases). V shed 5 bases and J shed 4 bases, with 14 bases lying between them. The V gene's germline CDR1 is SGHAT and CDR2 FQNNGV. This CDR3 spans 14 amino acids. The CDR3 DNA sequence: TGTGCCAGCAGCCCCTGGGGGGGAGGCACTGAAGCTTTCTTT. It is translated as CASSPWGGGTEAFF.

The chain employs TRBV5-1 and TRBJ2-7, with D possibly matching TRBD2 (6 bases). The CDR3 loop spans 17 amino acids. CDR1 is SGHRS and CDR2 is YFSETQ in the germline V gene. CDR3 sequence: CASSYPKEGVLPGPLRV. In nucleotides, the CDR3 is TGCGCCAGCAGCTATCCTAAGGAGGGCGTCCTGCCGGGGCCCCTTCGTGTC.

This chain uses TRBV18 with TRBJ2-5; either TRBD1 or TRBD2 may supply D (5 bases each). V lost 4 bases, J lost 1 base, and 10 bases lay in between. Germline V lookup: CDR1 KGHSH, CDR2 LQKENI. The CDR3 consists of 14 residues. CDR3 nucleotides: TGTGCCAGCTCACTAAACGGGGCCCAAGAGACCCAGTACTTC. Its translation is CASSLNGAQETQYF.